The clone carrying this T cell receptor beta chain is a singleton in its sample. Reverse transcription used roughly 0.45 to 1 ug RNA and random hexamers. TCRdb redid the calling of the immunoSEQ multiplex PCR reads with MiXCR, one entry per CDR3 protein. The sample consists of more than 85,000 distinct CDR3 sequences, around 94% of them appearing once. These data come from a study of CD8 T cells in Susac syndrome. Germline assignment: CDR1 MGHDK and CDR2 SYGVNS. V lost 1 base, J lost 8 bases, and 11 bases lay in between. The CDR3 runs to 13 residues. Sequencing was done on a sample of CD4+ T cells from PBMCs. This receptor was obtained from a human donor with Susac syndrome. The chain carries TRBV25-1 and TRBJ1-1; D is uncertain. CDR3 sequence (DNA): TGTGCCAGCAGTGAATCGTTCGGCGGGGAAGCTTTCTTT. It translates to CASSESFGGEAFF.